This TCR beta chain appears in the sequencing data of a study of shared clonotypes between healthy human individuals. This table comes from immunoSEQ multiplex PCR, and its TCRdb copy is limited to in-frame clones, with some not included. The sample holds roughly 2,300,000 clones, 85% to 95% seen once. Germline loops: CDR1 SNHLY, CDR2 FYNNEI. This CDR3 has 16 amino acids. The trim removed 3 bases at V and 4 bases at J, leaving 6 bases unmatched. The rearrangement joins TRBV2 to TRBJ2-1, with 10 nucleotides matching TRBD2. The clonotype originates from a man aged 18-30 years in good health. Some clones in this sample may be carry-over from other donors' samples. Sequencing was performed on naive CD4+ T cells from PBMCs. Subset meaning: CD45RA+ positively selected. The CDR3 DNA reads as TGTGCCAGCAGTGAGAAAGGACTAGCGGCTTACAATGAGCAGTTCTTC. Translation gives CASSEKGLAAYNEQFF.